This T cell receptor beta chain originates from a study of T-cell memory formation after mild COVID-19. Between the trimmed V and J ends, which lost 5 bases and 1 base, there was a span of 16 bases. CDR1 is SEHNR, CDR2 FQNEAQ, per germline (reference sequence). The CDR3 runs 16 residues. In this sample, this clonotype is medium-sized. Via MiXCR, TCRdb re-called the 5' RACE reads, giving one row per CDR3 protein. The sample lists fewer than 60,000 distinct CDR3 sequences, 27% occurring once. The rearrangement links TRBV7-9 to TRBJ2-3, with D perhaps TRBD2 (6 bases). The sequenced sample consisted of PBMCs or a T cell subset sorted from them (not recorded which). The origin of this receptor is a man aged 18 to 30 who had mild COVID-19 (a few samples of this study predate the infection). Cell type and time point are not known. In nucleotides, the CDR3 is TGTGCCAGCAGCCCCACGGGTCGCGGGGGCACAGATACGCAGTATTTT. This encodes CASSPTGRGGTDTQYF.